This T cell receptor (beta chain) was captured by sequencing in a study of T cell changes during pregnancy in multiple sclerosis. Profiling relied on immunoSEQ multiplex PCR, and the TCRdb table lists in-frame clones only, not all of them. Here the sample spans roughly 28,000 clones, around 88% being singletons. Germline CDR1 reads SGHRS; CDR2 reads YFSETQ. CDR3 length: 16 residues. Trimming cost V 1 base and J 1 base; bases outside gene matches: 3. The sample in question was CD4+ T cells from peripheral blood mononuclear cells, obtained in the first trimester of pregnancy. The chain combines TRBV5-1 with TRBJ1-3, with TRBD1 matching 9 bases. The receptor was derived from a female donor in good health, enrolled as a control in a pregnancy study. For the CDR3, the DNA is TGCGCCAGCAGCTTGTGGGACAGGGCTTCTGGAAACACCATATATTTT. The encoded protein is CASSLWDRASGNTIYF.